The clone carrying this T cell receptor beta chain was detected only a few times. The record originates from a study of cytotoxic CD8 clonotypes in ibrutinib-treated CLL. Study background: IGHV unmutated fewer than 18; relapsed/refractory about a dozen; treatment-naive under 16.

The CDR3 consists of 15 residues. Germline V gene data show CDR1 as SNHLY and CDR2 as FYNNEI. The V and J ends lost 3 bases and 6 bases, in that order; junction bases with no gene match: 6. Method: immunoSEQ multiplex PCR; TCRdb's copy keeps in-frame clones and lacks some. In the table there are around 310,000 clones, around four fifths of which are singletons. Roughly 1.8 micrograms of genomic DNA from cryopreserved PBMCs went into TCR beta libraries. The TCR sequence derives from a human donor with chronic lymphocytic leukemia. The material sequenced was PBMCs, taken before ibrutinib treatment. The rearrangement joins TRBV2 to TRBJ1-5, with 9 bases aligning to TRBD1. Here the CDR3 reads CASSDRTGDGQPQHF. CDR3 in DNA: TGTGCCAGCAGTGACAGGACAGGGGACGGTCAGCCCCAGCATTTT.